This T cell receptor (beta chain) came from a study of blood T cell repertoires in COVID-19. Study-level information: The United States, Italy and Spain provided the acute and convalescent COVID-19 samples. T cells, B-cell-depleted T cells, or PBMCs supplied cDNA or gDNA.

The germline V gene encodes CDR1 SGHNT and CDR2 YENEEA. The length of the CDR3 is 13 residues. Trimming removed 6 bases at V and 9 bases at J, with 15 bases between. As processed by the authors: It was from reference gene primer amplification that nucleated cell counts were estimated. Only in-frame clones appear in the TCRdb table, and some are missing; sequencing was by immunoSEQ multiplex PCR. The V and J calls and clone size are taken from that table; D and trimming were inferred from the DNA. The repertoire has roughly 280,000 clones, about 85% of them found once; the top ten carry about 2.2%. Sequences were obtained from peripheral blood. The receptor was isolated from a woman aged 45 to 65 who had recovered from COVID-19. The V call is TRBV11-3, the J call TRBJ2-1; D might be TRBD2 (6 bases). CDR3 in amino acids: CASSSGGWREQFF. In DNA, the CDR3 is TGTGCCAGCAGTTCAGGAGGGTGGCGTGAGCAGTTCTTC. Full variable domain (remainder filled in from reference TRBV11-3 and TRBJ2-1): EAGVVQSPRYKIIEKKQPVAFWCNPISGHNTLYWYLQNLGQGPELLIRYENEEAVDDSQLPKDRFSAERLKGVDSTLKIQPAELGDSAVYLCASSSGGWREQFFGPGTRLTVL.